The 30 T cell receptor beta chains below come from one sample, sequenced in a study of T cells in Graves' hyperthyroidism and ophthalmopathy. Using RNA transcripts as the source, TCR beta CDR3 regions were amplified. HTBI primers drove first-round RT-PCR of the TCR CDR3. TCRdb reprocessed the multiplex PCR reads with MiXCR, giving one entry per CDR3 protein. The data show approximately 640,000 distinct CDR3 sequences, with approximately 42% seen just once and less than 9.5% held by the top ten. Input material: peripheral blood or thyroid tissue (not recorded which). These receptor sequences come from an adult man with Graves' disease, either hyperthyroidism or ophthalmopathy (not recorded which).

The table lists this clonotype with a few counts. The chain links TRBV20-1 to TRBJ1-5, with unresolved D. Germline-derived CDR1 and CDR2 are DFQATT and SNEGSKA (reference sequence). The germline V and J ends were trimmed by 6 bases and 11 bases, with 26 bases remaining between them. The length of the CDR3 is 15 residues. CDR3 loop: CSATFGRHQRESQHF. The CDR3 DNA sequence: TGCAGTGCAACTTTTGGGAGGCATCAGAGGGAATCCCAGCATTTT.

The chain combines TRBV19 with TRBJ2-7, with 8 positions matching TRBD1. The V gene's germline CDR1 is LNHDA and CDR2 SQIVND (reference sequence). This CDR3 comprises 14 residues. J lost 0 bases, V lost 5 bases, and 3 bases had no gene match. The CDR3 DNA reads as TGTGCCAGTAGTGCGGACAGGGACTCCTACGAGCAGTACTTC. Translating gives CASSADRDSYEQYF.

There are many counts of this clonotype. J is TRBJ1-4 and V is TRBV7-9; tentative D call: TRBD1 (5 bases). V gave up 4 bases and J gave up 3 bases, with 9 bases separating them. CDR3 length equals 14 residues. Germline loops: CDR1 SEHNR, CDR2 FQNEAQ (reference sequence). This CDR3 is CASSWGTSNEKLFF. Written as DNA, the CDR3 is TGTGCCAGCAGCTGGGGGACCTCTAATGAAAAACTGTTTTTT.

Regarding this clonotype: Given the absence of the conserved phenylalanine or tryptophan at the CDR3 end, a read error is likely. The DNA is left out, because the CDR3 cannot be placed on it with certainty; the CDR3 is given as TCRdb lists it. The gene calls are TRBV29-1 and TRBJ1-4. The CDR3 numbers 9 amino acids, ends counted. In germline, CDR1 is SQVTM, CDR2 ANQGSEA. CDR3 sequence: CSATLGTNY.

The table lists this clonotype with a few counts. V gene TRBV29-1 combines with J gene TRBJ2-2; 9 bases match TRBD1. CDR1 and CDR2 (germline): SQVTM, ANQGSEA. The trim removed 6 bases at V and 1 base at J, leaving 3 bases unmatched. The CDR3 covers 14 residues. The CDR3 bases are TGCAGCGTGACAGGGGGTATGAACACCGGGGAGCTGTTTTTT. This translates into CSVTGGMNTGELFF.

The chain's CDR3 is CASSFDRVCTIYF. The CDR3 DNA follows: TGTGCCAGCAGCTTTGACAGGGTGTGCACCATATATTTT. This rearrangement joins TRBV7-9 to TRBJ1-3; 7 bases line up with TRBD1. Germline V gives CDR1 SEHNR, CDR2 FQNEAQ (reference sequence). The CDR3 is 13 amino acids. The ends lost 3 bases at V and 9 bases at J; junction bases unmatched: 5. The whole variable domain, remainder taken from reference TRBV7-9 and TRBJ1-3, is DTGVSQNPRHKITKRGQNVTFRCDPISEHNRLYWYRQTLGQGPEFLTYFQNEAQLEKSRLLSDRFSAERPKGSFSTLEIQRTEQGDSAMYLCASSFDRVCTIYFGEGSWLTVV.

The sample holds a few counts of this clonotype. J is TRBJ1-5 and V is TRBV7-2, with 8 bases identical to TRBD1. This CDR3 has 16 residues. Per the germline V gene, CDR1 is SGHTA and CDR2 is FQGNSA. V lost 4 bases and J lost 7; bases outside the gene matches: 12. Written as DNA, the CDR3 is TGTGCCAGCAGCTCGACTGACAGGGGATGGGGACAGCCCCAGCATTTT. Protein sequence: CASSSTDRGWGQPQHF.

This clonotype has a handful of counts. CDR3 loop: CASSLTSWNLNTEAFF. The DNA of the CDR3 is TGTGCCAGCAGCTTAACATCATGGAACTTGAACACTGAAGCTTTCTTT. The chain employs TRBV7-8 and TRBJ1-1; D is unresolved. Trimming cost V 2 bases and J 0 bases, with 13 bases left between them. CDR3 size: 16 residues. Per the germline V gene, CDR1 is SGHVS and CDR2 is FQNEAQ.

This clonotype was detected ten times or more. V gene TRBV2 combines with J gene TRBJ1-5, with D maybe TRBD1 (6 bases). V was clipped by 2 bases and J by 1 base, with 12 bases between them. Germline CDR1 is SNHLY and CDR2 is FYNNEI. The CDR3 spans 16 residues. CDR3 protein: CASSERGARSNQPQHF. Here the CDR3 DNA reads TGTGCCAGCAGTGAACGGGGGGCGCGAAGCAATCAGCCCCAGCATTTT. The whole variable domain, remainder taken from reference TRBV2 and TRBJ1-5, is EPEVTQTPSHQVTQMGQEVILRCVPISNHLYFYWYRQILGQKVEFLVSFYNNEISEKSEIFDDQFSVERPDGSNFTLKIRSTKLEDSAMYFCASSERGARSNQPQHFGDGTRLSIL.

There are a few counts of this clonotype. CDR3 amino acids: CASSFTQGANQPQHF. The CDR3 region has the DNA TGTGCCAGCAGCTTCACCCAGGGCGCAAATCAGCCCCAGCATTTT. This chain joins TRBV5-5 and TRBJ1-5; possible D gene TRBD1, 5 bases. The CDR3 is made up of 15 amino acids. Germline V gene data show CDR1 as SGHKS and CDR2 as YYEKEE (reference sequence). The V end lost 2 bases, the J end lost 4 bases, and 13 bases lay between the germline ends.

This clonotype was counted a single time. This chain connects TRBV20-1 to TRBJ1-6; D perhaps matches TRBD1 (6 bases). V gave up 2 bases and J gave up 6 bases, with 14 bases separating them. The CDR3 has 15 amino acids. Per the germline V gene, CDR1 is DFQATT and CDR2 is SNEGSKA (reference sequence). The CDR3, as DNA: TGCAGTGCTAGACGGACAGAACTTCGTAATTCACCCCTCCACTTT. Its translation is CSARRTELRNSPLHF.

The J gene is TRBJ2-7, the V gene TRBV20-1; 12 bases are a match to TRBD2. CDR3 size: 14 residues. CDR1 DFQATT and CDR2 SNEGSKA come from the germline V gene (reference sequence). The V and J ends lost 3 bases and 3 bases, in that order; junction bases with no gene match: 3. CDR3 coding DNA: TGCAGTGCTAGGGGACTAGCGGGCCTCTACGAGCAGTACTTC. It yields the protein CSARGLAGLYEQYF.

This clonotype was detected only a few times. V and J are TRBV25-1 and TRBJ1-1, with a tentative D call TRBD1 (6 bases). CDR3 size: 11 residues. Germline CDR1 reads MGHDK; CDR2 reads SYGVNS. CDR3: CANRVNTEAFF. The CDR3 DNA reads TGTGCTAACAGGGTGAACACTGAAGCTTTCTTT. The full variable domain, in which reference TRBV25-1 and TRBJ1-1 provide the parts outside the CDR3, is EADIYQTPRYLVIGTGKKITLECSQTMGHDKMYWYQQDPGMELHLIHYSYGVNSTEKGDLSSESTVSRIRTEHFPLTLESARPSHTSQYLCANRVNTEAFFGQGTRLTVV.

In DNA, the CDR3 is TGTGCCAGCAGTTGGGGGGAGAACACCGGGGAGCTGTTTTTT. It codes for CASSWGENTGELFF. The V and J genes are TRBV6-5 and TRBJ2-2; tentative D call: TRBD2 (6 bases). Trimming pared 4 bases from V and 1 base from J, leaving 7 bases between. Per germline, CDR1 MNHEY and CDR2 SVGAGI. The CDR3 loop spans 14 amino acids.

Written as DNA, the CDR3 is TGCAGCGTTGTGGGGCTGGATGGCTACACCTTC. This gives the protein CSVVGLDGYTF. The V and J genes are TRBV29-1 and TRBJ1-2, with D possibly TRBD1 on 5 matching bases. V dropped 4 bases and J dropped 6 bases, with 9 bases sitting between them. The CDR3 is 11 residues long. From germline, CDR1 is SQVTM and CDR2 ANQGSEA.

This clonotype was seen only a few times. The CDR3 nucleotides read TGCAGTGCTAAGGTACAGCGCACTAACTATGGCTACACCTTC. Protein sequence: CSAKVQRTNYGYTF. V usage is TRBV20-1 and J usage is TRBJ1-2, with no clear D. Germline-derived CDR1 and CDR2 are DFQATT and SNEGSKA (reference sequence). This CDR3 contains 14 residues. V lost 4 bases to trimming and J lost 0 bases, with 12 bases between them.

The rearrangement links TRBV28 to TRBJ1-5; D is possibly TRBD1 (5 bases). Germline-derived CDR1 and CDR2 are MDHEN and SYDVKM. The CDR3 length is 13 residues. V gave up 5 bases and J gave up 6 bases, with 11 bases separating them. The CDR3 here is CASSIGGIQPQHF. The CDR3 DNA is TGTGCCAGCAGTATCGGGGGTATTCAGCCCCAGCATTTT.

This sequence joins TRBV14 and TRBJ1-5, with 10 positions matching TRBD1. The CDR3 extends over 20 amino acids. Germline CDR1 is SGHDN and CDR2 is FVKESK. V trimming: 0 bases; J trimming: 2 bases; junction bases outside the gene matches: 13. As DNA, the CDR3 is TGTGCCAGCAGCCAAGAGGGGGACGGGGGGACAGGGGCCGGCAATCAGCCCCAGCATTTT. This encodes CASSQEGDGGTGAGNQPQHF. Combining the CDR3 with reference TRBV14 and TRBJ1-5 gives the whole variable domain EAGVTQFPSHSVIEKGQTVTLRCDPISGHDNLYWYRRVMGKEIKFLLHFVKESKQDESGMPNNRFLAERTGGTYSTLKVQPAELEDSGVYFCASSQEGDGGTGAGNQPQHFGDGTRLSIL.

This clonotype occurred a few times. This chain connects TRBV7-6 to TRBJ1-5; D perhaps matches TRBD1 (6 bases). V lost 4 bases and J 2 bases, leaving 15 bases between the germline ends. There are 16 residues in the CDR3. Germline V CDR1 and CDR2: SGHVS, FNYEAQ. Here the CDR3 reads CASSSRAGVGNQPQHF. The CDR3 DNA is TGTGCCAGCAGCTCAAGGGCAGGGGTAGGCAATCAGCCCCAGCATTTT.

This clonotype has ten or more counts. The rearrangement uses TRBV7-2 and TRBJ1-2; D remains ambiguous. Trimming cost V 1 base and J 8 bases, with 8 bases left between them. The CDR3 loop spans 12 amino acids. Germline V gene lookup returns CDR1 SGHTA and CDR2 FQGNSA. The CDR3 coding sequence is TGTGCCAGCAGCTTAGGGTTCTTCGGCTACACCTTC. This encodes CASSLGFFGYTF. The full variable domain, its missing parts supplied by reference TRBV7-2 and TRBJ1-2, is GAGVSQSPSNKVTEKGKDVELRCDPISGHTALYWYRQSLGQGLEFLIYFQGNSAPDKSGLPSDRFSAERTGGSVSTLTIQRTQQEDSAVYLCASSLGFFGYTFGSGTRLTVV.

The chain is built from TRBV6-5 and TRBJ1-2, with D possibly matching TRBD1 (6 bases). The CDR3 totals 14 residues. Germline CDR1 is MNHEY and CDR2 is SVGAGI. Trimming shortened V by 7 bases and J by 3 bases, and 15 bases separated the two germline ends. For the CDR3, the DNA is TGTGCCAGCAAGCTGGGGCAGGGGTACTATGGCTACACCTTC. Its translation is CASKLGQGYYGYTF.

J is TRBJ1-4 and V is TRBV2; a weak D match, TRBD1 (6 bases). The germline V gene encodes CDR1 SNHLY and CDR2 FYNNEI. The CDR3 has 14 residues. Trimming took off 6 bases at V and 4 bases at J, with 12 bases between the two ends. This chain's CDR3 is CASRVDSFNEKLFF. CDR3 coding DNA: TGTGCCAGCAGGGTGGACAGTTTTAATGAAAAACTGTTTTTT.

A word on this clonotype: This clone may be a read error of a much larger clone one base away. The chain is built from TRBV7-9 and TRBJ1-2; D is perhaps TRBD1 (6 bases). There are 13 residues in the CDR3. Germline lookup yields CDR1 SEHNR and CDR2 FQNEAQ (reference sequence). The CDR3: CASTLGGAGGHTF. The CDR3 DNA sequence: TGTGCCAGCACTCTAGGGGGGGCAGGTGGCCACACCTTC.

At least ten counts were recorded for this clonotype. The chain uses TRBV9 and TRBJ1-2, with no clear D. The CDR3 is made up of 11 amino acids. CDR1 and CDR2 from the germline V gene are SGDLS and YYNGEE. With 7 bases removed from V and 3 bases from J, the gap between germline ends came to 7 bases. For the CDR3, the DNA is TGTGCCAGCGGGAAAGACTATGGCTACACCTTC. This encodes CASGKDYGYTF.

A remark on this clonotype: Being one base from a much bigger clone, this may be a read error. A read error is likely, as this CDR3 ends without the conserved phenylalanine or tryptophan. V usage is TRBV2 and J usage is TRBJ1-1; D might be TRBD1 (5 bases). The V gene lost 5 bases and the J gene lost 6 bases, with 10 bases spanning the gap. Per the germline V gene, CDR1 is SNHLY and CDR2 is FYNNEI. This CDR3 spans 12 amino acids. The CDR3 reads CASSTDRPEAFL. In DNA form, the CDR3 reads TGTGCCAGCAGTACTGACAGACCTGAAGCTTTCCTT.

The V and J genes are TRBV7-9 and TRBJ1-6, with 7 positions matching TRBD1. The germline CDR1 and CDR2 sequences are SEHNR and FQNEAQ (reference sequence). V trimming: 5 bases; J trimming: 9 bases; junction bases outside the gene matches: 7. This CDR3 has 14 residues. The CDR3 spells CASSERGQSSPLHF. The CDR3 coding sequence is TGTGCCAGCAGCGAAAGGGGACAGTCTTCACCCCTCCACTTT.

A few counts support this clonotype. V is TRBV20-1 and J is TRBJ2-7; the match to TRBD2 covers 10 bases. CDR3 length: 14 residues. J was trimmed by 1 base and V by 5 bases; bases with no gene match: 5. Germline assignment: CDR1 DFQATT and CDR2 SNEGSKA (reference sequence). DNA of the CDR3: TGCAGTGCTCAAACTAGCGGGGTATCCTACGAGCAGTACTTC. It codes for CSAQTSGVSYEQYF.

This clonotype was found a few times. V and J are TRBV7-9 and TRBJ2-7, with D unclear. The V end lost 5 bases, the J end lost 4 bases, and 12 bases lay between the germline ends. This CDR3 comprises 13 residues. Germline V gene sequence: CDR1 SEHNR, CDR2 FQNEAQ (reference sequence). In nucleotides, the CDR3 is TGTGCCAGCAGCCAAGGCCGCGGATACGAGCAGTACTTC. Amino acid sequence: CASSQGRGYEQYF.

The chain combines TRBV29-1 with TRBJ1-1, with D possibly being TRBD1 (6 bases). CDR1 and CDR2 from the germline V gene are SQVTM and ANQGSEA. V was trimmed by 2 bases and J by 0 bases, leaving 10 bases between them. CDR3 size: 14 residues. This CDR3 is CSVEIRGVNTEAFF. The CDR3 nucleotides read TGCAGCGTTGAAATTAGGGGGGTGAACACTGAAGCTTTCTTT.

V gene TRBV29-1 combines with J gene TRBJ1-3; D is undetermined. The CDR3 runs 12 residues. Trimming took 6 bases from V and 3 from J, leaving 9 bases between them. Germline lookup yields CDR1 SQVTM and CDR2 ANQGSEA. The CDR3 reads CSVVGFGNTIYF. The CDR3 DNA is TGCAGCGTCGTCGGGTTTGGAAACACCATATATTTT.